The present entry profiles one T cell receptor beta chain with its context. V lost 4 bases and J lost 3, with 19 bases in between. The length of the CDR3 is 17 residues. This sample was included in a study of T-cell reconstitution after alpha-beta-depleted transplantation in children. The TCRbeta library incorporated unique molecular identifiers. One entry per CDR3 protein, called by TCRdb with MiXCR from the PCR reads. The data show tens of thousands of distinct CDR3 sequences, around half seen once. Here the sequenced sample was peripheral blood, taken before TCRalphabeta/CD19-depleted stem cell transplant. The sequence was collected from a boy in the first two years of life with SCID, due to receive a stem cell transplant. This chain uses TRBV12-3 or TRBV12-4 with TRBJ2-1; possibly TRBD2 for D (7 bases). For the CDR3, the DNA is TGTGCCAGCAGTTCGAGAGGGGGGGGACTGTACTACAATGAGCAGTTCTTC. Translated, it gives CASSSRGGGLYYNEQFF.